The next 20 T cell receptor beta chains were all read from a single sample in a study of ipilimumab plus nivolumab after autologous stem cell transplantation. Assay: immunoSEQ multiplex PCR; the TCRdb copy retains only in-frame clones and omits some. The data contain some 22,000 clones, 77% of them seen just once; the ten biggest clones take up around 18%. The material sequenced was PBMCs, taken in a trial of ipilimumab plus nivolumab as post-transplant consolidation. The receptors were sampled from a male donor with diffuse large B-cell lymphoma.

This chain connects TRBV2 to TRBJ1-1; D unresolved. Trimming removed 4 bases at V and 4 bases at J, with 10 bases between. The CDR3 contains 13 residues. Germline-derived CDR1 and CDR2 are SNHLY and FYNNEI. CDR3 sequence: CASSATGSTEAFF. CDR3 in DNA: TGTGCCAGCAGTGCGACCGGGAGCACTGAAGCTTTCTTT.

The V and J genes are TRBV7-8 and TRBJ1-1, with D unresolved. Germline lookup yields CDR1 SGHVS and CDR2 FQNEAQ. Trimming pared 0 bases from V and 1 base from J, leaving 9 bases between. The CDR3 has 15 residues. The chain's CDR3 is CASSLATAGNTEAFF. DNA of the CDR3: TGTGCCAGCAGCTTAGCCACGGCGGGGAACACTGAAGCTTTCTTT.

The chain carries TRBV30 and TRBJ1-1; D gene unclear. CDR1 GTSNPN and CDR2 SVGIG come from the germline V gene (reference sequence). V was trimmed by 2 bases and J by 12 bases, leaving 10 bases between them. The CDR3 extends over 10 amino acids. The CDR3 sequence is CAWSSLRTFF. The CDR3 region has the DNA TGTGCCTGGAGTTCACTGAGAACTTTCTTT.

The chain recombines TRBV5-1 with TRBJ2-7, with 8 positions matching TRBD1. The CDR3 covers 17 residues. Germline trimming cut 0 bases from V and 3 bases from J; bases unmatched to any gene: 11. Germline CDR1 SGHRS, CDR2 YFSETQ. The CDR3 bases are TGCGCCAGCAGCTTGGCCCCCGACAGGGGAGGATTCTACGAGCAGTACTTC. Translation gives CASSLAPDRGGFYEQYF.

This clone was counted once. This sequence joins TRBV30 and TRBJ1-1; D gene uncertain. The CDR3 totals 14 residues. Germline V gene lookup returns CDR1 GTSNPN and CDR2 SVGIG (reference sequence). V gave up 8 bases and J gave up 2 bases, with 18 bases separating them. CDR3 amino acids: CARGSAGFNTEAFF. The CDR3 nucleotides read TGTGCCCGAGGGTCTGCGGGATTCAACACTGAAGCTTTCTTT.

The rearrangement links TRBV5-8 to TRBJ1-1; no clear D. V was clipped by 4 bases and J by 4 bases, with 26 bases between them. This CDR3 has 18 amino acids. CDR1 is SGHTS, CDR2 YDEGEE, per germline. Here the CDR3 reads CASSKRMVTANSGTEAFF. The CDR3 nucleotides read TGTGCCAGCAGCAAAAGAATGGTGACGGCCAATTCGGGCACTGAAGCTTTCTTT.

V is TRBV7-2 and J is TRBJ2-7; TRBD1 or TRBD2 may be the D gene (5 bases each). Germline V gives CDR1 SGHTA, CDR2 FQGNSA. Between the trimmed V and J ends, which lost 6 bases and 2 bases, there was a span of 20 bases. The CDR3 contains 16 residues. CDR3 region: CASSHTPNLGAYEQYF. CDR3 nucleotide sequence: TGTGCCAGCAGTCATACGCCCAACTTGGGGGCCTACGAGCAGTACTTC.

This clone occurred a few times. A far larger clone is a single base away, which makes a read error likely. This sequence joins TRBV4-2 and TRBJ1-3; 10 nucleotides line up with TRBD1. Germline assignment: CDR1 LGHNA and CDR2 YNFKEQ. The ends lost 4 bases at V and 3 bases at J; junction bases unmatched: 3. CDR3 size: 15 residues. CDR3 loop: CASSRDRGFGNTIYF. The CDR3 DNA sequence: TGTGCCAGCAGCCGGGACAGGGGTTTTGGAAACACCATATATTTT.

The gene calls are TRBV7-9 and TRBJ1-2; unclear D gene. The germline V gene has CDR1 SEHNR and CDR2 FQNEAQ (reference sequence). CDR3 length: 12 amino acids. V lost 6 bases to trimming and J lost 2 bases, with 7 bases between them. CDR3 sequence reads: CASRCENYGYTF. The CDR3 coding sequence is TGTGCCAGCAGGTGCGAAAACTATGGCTACACCTTC. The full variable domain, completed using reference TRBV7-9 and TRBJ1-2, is DTGVSQNPRHKITKRGQNVTFRCDPISEHNRLYWYRQTLGQGPEFLTYFQNEAQLEKSRLLSDRFSAERPKGSFSTLEIQRTEQGDSAMYLCASRCENYGYTFGSGTRLTVV.

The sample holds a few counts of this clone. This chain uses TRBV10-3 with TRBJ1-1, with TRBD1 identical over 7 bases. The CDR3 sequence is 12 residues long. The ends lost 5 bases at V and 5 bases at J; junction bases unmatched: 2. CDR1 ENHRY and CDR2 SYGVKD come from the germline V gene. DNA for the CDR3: TGTGCCATCAGTACAGGGGTTACTGAAGCTTTCTTT. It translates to CAISTGVTEAFF.

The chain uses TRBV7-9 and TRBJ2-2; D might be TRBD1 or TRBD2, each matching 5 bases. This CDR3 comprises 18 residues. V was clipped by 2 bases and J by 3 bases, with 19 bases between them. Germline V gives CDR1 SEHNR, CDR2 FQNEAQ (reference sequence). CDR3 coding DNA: TGTGCCAGCAGCTTAAAAGGGGCTAGCTGGGGTCACACCGGGGAGCTGTTTTTT. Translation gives CASSLKGASWGHTGELFF.

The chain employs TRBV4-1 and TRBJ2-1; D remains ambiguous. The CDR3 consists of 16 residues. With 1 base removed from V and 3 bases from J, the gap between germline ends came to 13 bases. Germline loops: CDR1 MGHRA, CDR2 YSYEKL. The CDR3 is CASSQVDLLFYNEQFF. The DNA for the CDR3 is TGCGCCAGCAGCCAAGTAGACCTCCTCTTCTACAATGAGCAGTTCTTC.

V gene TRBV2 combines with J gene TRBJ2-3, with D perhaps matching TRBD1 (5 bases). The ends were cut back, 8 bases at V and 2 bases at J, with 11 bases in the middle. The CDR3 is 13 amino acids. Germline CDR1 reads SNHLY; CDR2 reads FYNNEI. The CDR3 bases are TGTGCCAGCCGACAGCGATACACAGATACGCAGTATTTT. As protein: CASRQRYTDTQYF.

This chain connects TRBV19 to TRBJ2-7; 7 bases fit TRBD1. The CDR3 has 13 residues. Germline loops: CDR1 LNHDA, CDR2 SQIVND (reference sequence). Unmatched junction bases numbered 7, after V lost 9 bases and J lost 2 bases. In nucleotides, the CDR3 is TGTGCCAGCGAGTCGGACAGGACCTACGAGCAGTACTTC. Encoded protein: CASESDRTYEQYF.

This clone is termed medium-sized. The CDR3 DNA follows: TGTGCCAGCAGCGTAAGCGGGGGAGGAGGAGATACGCAGTATTTT. Protein: CASSVSGGGGDTQYF. The genes are TRBV9 and TRBJ2-3; 8 nucleotides align to TRBD2. The CDR3 covers 15 residues. Germline-derived CDR1 and CDR2 are SGDLS and YYNGEE. V shed 1 base and J 5 bases; nucleotides not matched to a gene: 6. Using reference TRBV9 and TRBJ2-3 for the parts outside the CDR3, the full variable domain is DSGVTQTPKHLITATGQRVTLRCSPRSGDLSVYWYQQSLDQGLQFLIQYYNGEERAKGNILERFSAQQFPDLHSELNLSSLELGDSALYFCASSVSGGGGDTQYFGPGTRLTVL.

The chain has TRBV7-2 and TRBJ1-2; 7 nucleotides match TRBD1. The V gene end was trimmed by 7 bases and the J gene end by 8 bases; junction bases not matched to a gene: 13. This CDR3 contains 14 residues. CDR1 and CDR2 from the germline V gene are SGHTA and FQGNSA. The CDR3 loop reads CASIPTPTGEGYTF. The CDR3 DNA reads TGTGCCAGCATCCCAACGCCCACAGGGGAGGGCTACACCTTC.

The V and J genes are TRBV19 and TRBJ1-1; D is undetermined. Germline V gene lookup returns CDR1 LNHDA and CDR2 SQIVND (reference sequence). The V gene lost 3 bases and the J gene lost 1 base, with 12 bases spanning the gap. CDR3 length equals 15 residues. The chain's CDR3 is CASSIRKKGNTEAFF. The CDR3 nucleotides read TGTGCCAGTAGTATTCGTAAGAAGGGGAACACTGAAGCTTTCTTT.

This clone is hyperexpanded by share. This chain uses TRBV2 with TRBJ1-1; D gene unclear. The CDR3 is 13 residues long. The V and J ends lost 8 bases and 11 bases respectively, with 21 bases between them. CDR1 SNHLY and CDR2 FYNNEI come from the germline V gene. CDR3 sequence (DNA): TGTGCCAGCCTAGCGACCAACCTAGGTTCTGCTTTCTTT. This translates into CASLATNLGSAFF.

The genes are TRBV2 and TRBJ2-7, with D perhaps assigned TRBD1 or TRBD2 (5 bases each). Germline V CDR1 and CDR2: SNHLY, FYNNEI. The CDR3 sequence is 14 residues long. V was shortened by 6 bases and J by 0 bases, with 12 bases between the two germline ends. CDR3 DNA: TGTGCCAGCAGCCCGGGACCCTTCTCCTACGAGCAGTACTTC. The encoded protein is CASSPGPFSYEQYF.

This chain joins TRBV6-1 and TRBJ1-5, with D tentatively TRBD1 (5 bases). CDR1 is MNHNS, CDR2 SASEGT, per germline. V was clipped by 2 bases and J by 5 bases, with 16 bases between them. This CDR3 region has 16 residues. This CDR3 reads CASSEIRVVGDQPQHF. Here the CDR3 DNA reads TGTGCCAGCAGTGAAATTAGGGTCGTAGGGGATCAGCCCCAGCATTTT.